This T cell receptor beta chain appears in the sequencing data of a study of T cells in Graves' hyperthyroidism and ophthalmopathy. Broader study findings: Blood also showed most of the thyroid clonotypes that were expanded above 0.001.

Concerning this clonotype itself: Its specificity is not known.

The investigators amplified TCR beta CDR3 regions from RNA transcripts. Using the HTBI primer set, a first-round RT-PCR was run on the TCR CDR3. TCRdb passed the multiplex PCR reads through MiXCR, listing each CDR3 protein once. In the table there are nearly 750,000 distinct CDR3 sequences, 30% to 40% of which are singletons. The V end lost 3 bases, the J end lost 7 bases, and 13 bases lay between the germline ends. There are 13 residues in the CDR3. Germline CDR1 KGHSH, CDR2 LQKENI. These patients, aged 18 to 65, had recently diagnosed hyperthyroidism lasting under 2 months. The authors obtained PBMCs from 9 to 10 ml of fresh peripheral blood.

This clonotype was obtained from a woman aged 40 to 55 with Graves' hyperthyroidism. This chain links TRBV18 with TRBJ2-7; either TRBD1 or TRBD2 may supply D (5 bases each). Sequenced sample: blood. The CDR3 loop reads CASSPTRDPEQYF. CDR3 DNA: TGTGCCAGCTCACCCACCCGGGACCCTGAGCAGTACTTC.